These T cell receptor beta chains were read from a single sample in a study of Graves' ophthalmopathy and Graves' hyperthyroidism. TCRdb analysed the multiplex PCR reads with MiXCR anew, one entry per CDR3 protein. Here the sample spans hundreds of thousands of distinct CDR3 sequences, around 15% being singletons. The sample was blood. The receptors originated from a woman aged 25 to 45 with Graves' ophthalmopathy. Both conserved end residues are part of each CDR3. Each record gives: V gene, D gene, CDR3 protein. A D gene is named only where the DNA matches it firmly.

V: TRBV28; D: TRBD2; CDR3: CASSQTPPLAGVGGTQYF
V: TRBV24-1; D: .; CDR3: CATSDPGQWETQYF
V: TRBV27; D: .; CDR3: CASSLSAGTEAFF
V: TRBV20-1; D: TRBD2; CDR3: CSAGGGQETQYF
V: TRBV7-9; D: .; CDR3: CASGGDFYEQYF
V: TRBV19; D: TRBD1; CDR3: CASSIGTGGMRAKNIQYF
V: TRBV5-5; D: TRBD1; CDR3: CASSLDPQGASYEQYF
V: TRBV6-1; D: TRBD1; CDR3: CATRDSTLWSPLHF
V: TRBV27; D: TRBD1; CDR3: CASSLGQGTDTIYF
V: TRBV19; D: .; CDR3: CASKNRGYNQPQHF
V: TRBV10-3; D: TRBD1; CDR3: CAIRDRGSYEQYF
V: TRBV27; D: TRBD2; CDR3: CASSLVAGALETQYF
V: TRBV18; D: TRBD2; CDR3: CASSPREGVRIYEQYF
V: TRBV6-1; D: TRBD1; CDR3: CASNQRQGVYNSPLHF
V: TRBV28; D: TRBD1; CDR3: CASSMDRAEAFF
V: TRBV6-1; D: TRBD1; CDR3: CASSEGQRSYEQYF
V: TRBV2; D: TRBD1; CDR3: CASSEAQGVYGYTF
V: TRBV20-1; D: .; CDR3: CSVSQGNQPQHF
V: TRBV20-1; D: TRBD1; CDR3: CSAGGGQGGNEQYF
V: TRBV19; D: .; CDR3: CASSIVPLEGQPQHF
V: TRBV5-1; D: .; CDR3: CASSLVPDPYEQYF
V: TRBV7-6; D: TRBD1; CDR3: CASSKGQGQGETQYF
V: TRBV2; D: TRBD1; CDR3: CASRSRGQGVYEQYF
V: TRBV5-4; D: TRBD1; CDR3: CASSVGQGMETQYF
V: TRBV2; D: .; CDR3: CASSWDNQPQHF
V: TRBV6-1; D: .; CDR3: CASSEKVALWAGNEQYF
V: TRBV7-8; D: TRBD1; CDR3: CASSTYRGAGEQYF
V: TRBV9; D: .; CDR3: CASSARLLGTEAFF
V: TRBV11-2; D: .; CDR3: CASTRWGWDTIYF
V: TRBV27; D: .; CDR3: CASSLGGVGYTF
V: TRBV12-5; D: .; CDR3: CASGLGVTGELFF
V: TRBV7-6; D: TRBD2; CDR3: CASRLTSGRLDWTQYF
V: TRBV6-5; D: .; CDR3: CASRRGLWEETQYF
V: TRBV11-2; D: .; CDR3: CASSRTTETQYF
V: TRBV11-3; D: .; CDR3: CASSAGRSNSPLHF
V: TRBV28; D: .; CDR3: CALQGGVGQPQHF
V: TRBV6-4; D: TRBD1; CDR3: CASRQGQAAGELFF
V: TRBV20-1; D: .; CDR3: CSANPFGYRDQPQHF
V: TRBV20-1; D: .; CDR3: CSARVLRGRTGELFF
V: TRBV20-1; D: .; CDR3: CSARGGGRVDDRGEQYF
V: TRBV19; D: .; CDR3: CASSFRFSSYEQYF
V: TRBV5-1; D: .; CDR3: CASSFLGGADYGYTF
V: TRBV6-2/TRBV6-3; D: TRBD1; CDR3: CASSYGTEFNQPQHF
V: TRBV24-1; D: .; CDR3: CATSARGGSNQPQHF
V: TRBV27; D: .; CDR3: CASSPPNAGELFF
V: TRBV6-5; D: .; CDR3: CGSSSPRDGNYGYTF
V: TRBV12-3/TRBV12-4; D: .; CDR3: CASRAGVGETQYF